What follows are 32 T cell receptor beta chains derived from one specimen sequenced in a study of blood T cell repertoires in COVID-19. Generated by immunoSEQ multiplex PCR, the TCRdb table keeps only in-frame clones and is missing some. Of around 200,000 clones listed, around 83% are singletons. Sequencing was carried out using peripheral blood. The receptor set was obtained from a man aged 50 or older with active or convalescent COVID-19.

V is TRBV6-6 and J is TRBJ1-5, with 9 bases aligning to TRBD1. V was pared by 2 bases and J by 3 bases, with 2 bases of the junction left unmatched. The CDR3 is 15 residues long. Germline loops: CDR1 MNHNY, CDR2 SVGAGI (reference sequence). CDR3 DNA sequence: TGTGCCAGCAGTTACGGGACAGGGTACAATCAGCCCCAGCATTTT. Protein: CASSYGTGYNQPQHF.

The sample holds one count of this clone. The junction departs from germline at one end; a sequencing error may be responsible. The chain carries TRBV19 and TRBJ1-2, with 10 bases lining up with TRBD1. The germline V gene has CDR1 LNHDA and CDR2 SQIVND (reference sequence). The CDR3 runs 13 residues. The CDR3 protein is CASMAGTGVGPAF. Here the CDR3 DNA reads TGTGCCAGTATGGCCGGGACAGGGGTTGGTCCAGCCTTC.

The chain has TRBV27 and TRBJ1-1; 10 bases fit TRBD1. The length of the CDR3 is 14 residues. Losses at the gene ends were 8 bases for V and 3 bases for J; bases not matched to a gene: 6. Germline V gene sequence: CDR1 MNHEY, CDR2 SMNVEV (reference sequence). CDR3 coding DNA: TGTGCCAGCCCGGACAGGGGGTTCTACACTGAAGCTTTCTTT. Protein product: CASPDRGFYTEAFF.

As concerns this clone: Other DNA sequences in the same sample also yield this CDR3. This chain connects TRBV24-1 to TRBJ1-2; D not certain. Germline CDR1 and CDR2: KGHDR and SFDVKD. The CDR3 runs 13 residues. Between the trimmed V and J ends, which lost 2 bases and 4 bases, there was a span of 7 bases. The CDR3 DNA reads TGTGCCACCAGTGATTCGGGAGGCTATGGCTACACCTTC. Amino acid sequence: CATSDSGGYGYTF.

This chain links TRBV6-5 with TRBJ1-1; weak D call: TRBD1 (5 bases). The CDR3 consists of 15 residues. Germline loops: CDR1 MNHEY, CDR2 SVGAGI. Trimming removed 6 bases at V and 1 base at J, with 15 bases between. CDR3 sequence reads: CASRTRQSENTEAFF. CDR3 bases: TGTGCCAGCAGGACAAGACAGTCCGAGAACACTGAAGCTTTCTTT.

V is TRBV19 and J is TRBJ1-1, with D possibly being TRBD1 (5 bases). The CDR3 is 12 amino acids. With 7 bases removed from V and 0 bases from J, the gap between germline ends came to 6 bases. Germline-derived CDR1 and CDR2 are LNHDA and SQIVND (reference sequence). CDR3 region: CASKGMNTEAFF. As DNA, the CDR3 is TGTGCCAGTAAGGGGATGAACACTGAAGCTTTCTTT.

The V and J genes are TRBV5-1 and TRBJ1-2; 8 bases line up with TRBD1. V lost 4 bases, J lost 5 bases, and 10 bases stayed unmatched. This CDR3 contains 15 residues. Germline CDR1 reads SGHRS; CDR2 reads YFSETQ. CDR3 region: CASSPAGQGGYGYTF. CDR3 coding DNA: TGCGCCAGCAGCCCCGCTGGACAGGGTGGGTATGGCTACACCTTC.

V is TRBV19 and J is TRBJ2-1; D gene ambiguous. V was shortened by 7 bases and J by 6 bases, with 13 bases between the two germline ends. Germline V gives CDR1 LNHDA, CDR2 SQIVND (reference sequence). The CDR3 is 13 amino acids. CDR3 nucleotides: TGTGCCAGTATATCCCCAGTTCTCAATGAGCAGTTCTTC. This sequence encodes CASISPVLNEQFF.

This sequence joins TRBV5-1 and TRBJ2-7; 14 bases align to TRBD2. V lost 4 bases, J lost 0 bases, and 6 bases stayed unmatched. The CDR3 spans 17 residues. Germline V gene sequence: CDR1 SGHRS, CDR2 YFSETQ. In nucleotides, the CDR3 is TGCGCCAGCAGCCCGGGACTAGCGGGAGAGAGCTCCTACGAGCAGTACTTC. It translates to CASSPGLAGESSYEQYF.

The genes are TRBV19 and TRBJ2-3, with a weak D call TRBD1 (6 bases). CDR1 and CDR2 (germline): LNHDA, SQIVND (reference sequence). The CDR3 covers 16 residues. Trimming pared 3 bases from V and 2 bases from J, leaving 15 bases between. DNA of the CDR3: TGTGCCAGTAGTATCAAGACAGGTTTGGCCACAGATACGCAGTATTTT. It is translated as CASSIKTGLATDTQYF.

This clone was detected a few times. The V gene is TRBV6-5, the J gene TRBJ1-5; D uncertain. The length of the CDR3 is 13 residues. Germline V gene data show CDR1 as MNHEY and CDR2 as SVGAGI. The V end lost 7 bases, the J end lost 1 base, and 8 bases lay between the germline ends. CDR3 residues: CASKENSNQPQHF. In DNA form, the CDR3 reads TGTGCCAGCAAGGAGAACAGCAATCAGCCCCAGCATTTT.

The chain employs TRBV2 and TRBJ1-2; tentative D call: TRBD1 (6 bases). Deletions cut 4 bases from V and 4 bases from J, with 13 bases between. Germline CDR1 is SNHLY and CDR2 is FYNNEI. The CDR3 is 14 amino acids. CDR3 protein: CASSGAQGLYGYTF. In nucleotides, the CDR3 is TGTGCCAGCAGTGGGGCACAGGGTCTCTATGGCTACACCTTC. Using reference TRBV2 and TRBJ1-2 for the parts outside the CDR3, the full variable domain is EPEVTQTPSHQVTQMGQEVILRCVPISNHLYFYWYRQILGQKVEFLVSFYNNEISEKSEIFDDQFSVERPDGSNFTLKIRSTKLEDSAMYFCASSGAQGLYGYTFGSGTRLTVV.

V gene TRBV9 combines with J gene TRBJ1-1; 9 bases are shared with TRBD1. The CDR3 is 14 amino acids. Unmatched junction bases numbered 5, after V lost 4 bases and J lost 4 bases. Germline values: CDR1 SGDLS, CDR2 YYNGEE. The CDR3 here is CASSPWTGATEAFF. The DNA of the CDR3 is TGTGCCAGCAGCCCATGGACAGGGGCCACTGAAGCTTTCTTT.

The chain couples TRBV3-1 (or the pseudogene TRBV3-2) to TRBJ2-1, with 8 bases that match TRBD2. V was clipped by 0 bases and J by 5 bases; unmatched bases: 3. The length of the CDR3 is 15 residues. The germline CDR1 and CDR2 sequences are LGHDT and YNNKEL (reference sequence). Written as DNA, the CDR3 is TGTGCCAGCAGCCAAGAACGACTAGCGAACAATGAGCAGTTCTTC. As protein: CASSQERLANNEQFF.

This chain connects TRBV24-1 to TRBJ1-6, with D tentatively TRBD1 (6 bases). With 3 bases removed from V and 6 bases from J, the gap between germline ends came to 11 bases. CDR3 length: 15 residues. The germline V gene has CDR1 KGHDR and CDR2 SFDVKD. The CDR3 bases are TGTGCCACCAGTGATCGGACAGAGATTAATTCACCCCTCCACTTT. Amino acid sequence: CATSDRTEINSPLHF.

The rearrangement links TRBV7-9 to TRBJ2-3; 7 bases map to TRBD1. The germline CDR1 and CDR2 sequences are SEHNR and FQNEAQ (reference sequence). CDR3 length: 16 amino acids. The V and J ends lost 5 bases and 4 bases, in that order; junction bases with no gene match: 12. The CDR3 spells CASSPTTYRGADTQYF. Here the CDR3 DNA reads TGTGCCAGCAGCCCAACGACCTACAGGGGAGCAGATACGCAGTATTTT.

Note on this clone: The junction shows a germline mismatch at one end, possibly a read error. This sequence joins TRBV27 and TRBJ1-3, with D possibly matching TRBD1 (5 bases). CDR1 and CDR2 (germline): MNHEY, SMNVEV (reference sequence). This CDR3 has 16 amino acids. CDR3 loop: CANSTTSGLGGNTIYF. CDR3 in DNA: TGTGCCAACAGTACGACTTCGGGACTAGGTGGAAACACCATATATTTT.

CDR3 bases: TGTGCCAGCTCCAGACTAGCGCTGAACACCGGGGAGCTGTTTTTT. Its translation: CASSRLALNTGELFF. The rearrangement links TRBV2 to TRBJ2-2; 8 nucleotides match TRBD2. The CDR3 runs to 15 residues. Germline V CDR1 and CDR2: SNHLY, FYNNEI. J was trimmed by 1 base and V by 8 bases; bases with no gene match: 6.

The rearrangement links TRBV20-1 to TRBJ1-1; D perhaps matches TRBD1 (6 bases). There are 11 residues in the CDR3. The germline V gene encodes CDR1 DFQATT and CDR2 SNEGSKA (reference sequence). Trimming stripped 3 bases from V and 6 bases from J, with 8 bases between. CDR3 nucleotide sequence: TGCAGTGCTAGTGGGGGGCCTGAAGCTTTCTTT. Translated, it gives CSASGGPEAFF.

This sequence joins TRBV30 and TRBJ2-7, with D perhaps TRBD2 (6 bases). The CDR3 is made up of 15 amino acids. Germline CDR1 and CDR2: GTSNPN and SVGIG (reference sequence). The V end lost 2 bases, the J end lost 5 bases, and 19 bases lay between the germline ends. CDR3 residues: CAWSPPPGESDEQYF. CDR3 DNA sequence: TGTGCCTGGAGTCCCCCCCCGGGAGAGTCTGACGAGCAGTACTTC.

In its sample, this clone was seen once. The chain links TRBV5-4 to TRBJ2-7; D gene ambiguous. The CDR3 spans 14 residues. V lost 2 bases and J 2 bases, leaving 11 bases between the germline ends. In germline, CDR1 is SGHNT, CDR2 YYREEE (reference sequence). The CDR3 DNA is TGTGCCAGCAGCTTAGGCAGGCTTACCTACGAGCAGTACTTC. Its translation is CASSLGRLTYEQYF.

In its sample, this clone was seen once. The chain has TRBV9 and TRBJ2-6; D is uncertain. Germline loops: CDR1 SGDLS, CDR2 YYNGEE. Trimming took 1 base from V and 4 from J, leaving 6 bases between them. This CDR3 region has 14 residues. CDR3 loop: CASSVLRGANVLTF. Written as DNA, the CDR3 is TGTGCCAGCAGCGTACTCCGGGGGGCCAACGTCCTGACTTTC. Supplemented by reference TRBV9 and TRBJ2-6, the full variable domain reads DSGVTQTPKHLITATGQRVTLRCSPRSGDLSVYWYQQSLDQGLQFLIQYYNGEERAKGNILERFSAQQFPDLHSELNLSSLELGDSALYFCASSVLRGANVLTFGAGSRLTVL.

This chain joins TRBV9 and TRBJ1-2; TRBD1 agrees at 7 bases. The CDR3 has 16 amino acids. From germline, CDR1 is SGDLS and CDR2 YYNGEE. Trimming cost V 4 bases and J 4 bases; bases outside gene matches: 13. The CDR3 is CASSPRQGLGSYGYTF. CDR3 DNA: TGTGCCAGCAGCCCAAGACAGGGCCTCGGCTCCTATGGCTACACCTTC.

CDR3: CASSPRTGNYGYTF. CDR3 sequence (DNA): TGTGCCAGCAGTCCTCGGACGGGGAACTATGGCTACACCTTC. This chain uses TRBV2 with TRBJ1-2; no firm D call. V lost 5 bases to trimming and J lost 2 bases, with 12 bases between them. The CDR3 covers 14 residues. Looked up from germline, CDR1 is SNHLY and CDR2 is FYNNEI.

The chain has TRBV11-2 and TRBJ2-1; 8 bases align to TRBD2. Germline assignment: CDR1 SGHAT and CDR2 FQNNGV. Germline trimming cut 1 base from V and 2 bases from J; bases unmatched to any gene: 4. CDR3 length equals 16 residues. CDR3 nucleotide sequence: TGTGCCAGCAGCTTAGGAAGCGGGGGCCCCTACAATGAGCAGTTCTTC. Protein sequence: CASSLGSGGPYNEQFF.

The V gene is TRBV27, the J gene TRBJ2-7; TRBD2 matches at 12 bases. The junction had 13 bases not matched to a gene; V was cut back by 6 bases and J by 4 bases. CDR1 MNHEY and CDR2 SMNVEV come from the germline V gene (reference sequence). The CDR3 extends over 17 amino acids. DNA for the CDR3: TGTGCCAGCAGCCGCGCGACTAGCGGGAGAAGTAGGTACGAGCAGTACTTC. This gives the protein CASSRATSGRSRYEQYF.

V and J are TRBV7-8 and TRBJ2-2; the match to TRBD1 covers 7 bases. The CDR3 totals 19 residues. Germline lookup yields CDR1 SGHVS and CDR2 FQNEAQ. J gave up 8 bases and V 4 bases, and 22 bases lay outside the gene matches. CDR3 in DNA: TGTGCCAGCAGCTCTCAACTGGGACAGCGTTATCCGGGATCGGGGGAGCTGTTTTTT. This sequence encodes CASSSQLGQRYPGSGELFF.

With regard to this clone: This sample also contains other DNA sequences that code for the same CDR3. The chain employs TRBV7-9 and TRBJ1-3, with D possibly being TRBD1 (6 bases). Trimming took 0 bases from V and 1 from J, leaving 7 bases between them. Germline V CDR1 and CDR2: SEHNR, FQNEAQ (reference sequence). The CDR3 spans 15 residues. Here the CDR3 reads CASSLAGGSGNTIYF. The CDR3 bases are TGTGCCAGCAGCTTAGCAGGGGGATCTGGAAACACCATATATTTT.

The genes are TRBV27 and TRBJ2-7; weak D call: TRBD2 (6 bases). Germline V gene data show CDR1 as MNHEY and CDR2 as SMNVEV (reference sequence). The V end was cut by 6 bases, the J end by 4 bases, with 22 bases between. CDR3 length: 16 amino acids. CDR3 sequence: CASRRASELRGYEQYF. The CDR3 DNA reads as TGTGCCAGCAGGCGGGCTAGCGAACTCCGGGGGTACGAGCAGTACTTC.

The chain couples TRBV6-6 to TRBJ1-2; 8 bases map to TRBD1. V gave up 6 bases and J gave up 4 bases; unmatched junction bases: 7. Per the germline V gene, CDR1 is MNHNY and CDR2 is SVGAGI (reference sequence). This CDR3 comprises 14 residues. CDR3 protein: CASSTGQGGYGYTF. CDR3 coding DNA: TGTGCCAGCAGCACCGGACAGGGAGGCTATGGCTACACCTTC.

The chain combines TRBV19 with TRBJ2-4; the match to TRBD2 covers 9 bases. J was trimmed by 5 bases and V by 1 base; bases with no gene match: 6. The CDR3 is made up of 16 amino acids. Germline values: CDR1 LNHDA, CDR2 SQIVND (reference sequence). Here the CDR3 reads CASSIVGGGAENIQYF. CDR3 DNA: TGTGCCAGTAGTATAGTAGGCGGGGGGGCTGAAAACATTCAGTACTTC.

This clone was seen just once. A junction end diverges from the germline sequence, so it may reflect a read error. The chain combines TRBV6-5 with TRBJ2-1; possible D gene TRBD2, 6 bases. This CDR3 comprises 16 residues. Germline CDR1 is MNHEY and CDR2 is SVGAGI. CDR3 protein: CASSHSNGGILHEQFF. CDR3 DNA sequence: TGTGCCAGCAGTCACTCGAACGGGGGAATCCTCCATGAGCAGTTCTTC.